Listed below are T cell receptor beta chains from one sample, sequenced in a study of STAT5B mutations in CD4+ large granular lymphocyte leukemia. Only in-frame clones appear in the TCRdb table, and some are missing; sequencing was by immunoSEQ multiplex PCR. The sample comprises 20,000 to 25,000 clones, about 81% of which are singletons, and 8.6% rests with the top ten. The specimen was CD4+ T cells from blood buffy coats. These receptors all come from a human donor in good health. Both conserved end residues are trimmed from each CDR3.

TRBV6-5 | ASRGTGATGELF
TRBV7-9 | ASSLGGGTEAF
TRBV20-1 | SASFRDGYT
TRBV21-1 | ASSKGDSGRTRETQY
TRBV19 | ASSNTGRPLNNEQF
TRBV30 | AWEWRLKETQY
TRBV7-6 | ASFRDRAANTGELF
TRBV11-2 | ASSLIPGELF
TRBV19 | ASSIGTGSLNTEAF
TRBV18 | ASSGDSNSGNTIY
TRBV6-1 | ASNLDRGRYNEQF
TRBV7-7 | ASSLGGKRETQY
TRBV6-6 | ASSYPGQGGEQY
TRBV2 | ASKRDSTGNTIY
TRBV5-4 | ASSSGGQGAQETQY
TRBV28 | ASSSQLSSRSGANVLT
TRBV30 | AWSWTSGRGEQF
TRBV27 | ASSFLGTGGYT
TRBV10-3 | AISPGVPSDNQPQH
TRBV5-1 | ASSLAVGQGKKQY
TRBV19 | ASSRPTSGNSNEQF
TRBV28 | ASRDRYEQY
TRBV9 | ASSEMGGGYT
TRBV28 | ASSLVVSYNEQF
TRBV7-9 | ASSSQDPRGNTIY
TRBV7-2 | ASSLPATGPAREQY
TRBV28 | ASSTAGGTGANVLT
TRBV6-1 | ASSVLLATSYEQY
TRBV12-5 | ASAIGTGVAQPQH
TRBV28 | ASRHRTGGFGYT
TRBV7-2 | ASSLRTGNQPQH
TRBV6-1 | ATGTLGEKLF
TRBV5-4 | ASSVNRVQETQY
TRBV7-2 | ASSFGIYNEQF
TRBV7-6 | ASSSLDRGLAGIGAGELF
TRBV11-2 | ASSRSSGLTYEQY
TRBV5-1 | ASSPRDRGITGELF
TRBV7-9 | ASSQLAGVSNEQF
TRBV9 | ASSVGYWGPETQY
TRBV2 | ASSQENTGELF
TRBV6-5 | ASSYSEGNTEAF
TRBV7-9 | ASSPNLAGGIDEQY
TRBV6-1 | ASRQGELSGNTIY
TRBV5-1 | ASSFTQGYEQY
TRBV7-9 | ASSSISPGRAYGYT
TRBV28 | ASRVQFKQY